This T cell receptor (beta chain) was recorded in a study of control samples from healthy donors and cancer patients. V trimming: 0 bases; J trimming: 5 bases; junction bases outside the gene matches: 7. The CDR3 spans 16 residues. The germline gives CDR1 SGHRS, CDR2 YFSETQ. This clone was detected once. Data came from immunoSEQ multiplex PCR; TCRdb stores just in-frame clones and leaves some out. The sample contains about 140,000 clones, 75% to 90% of which appear only once. This TCR came from a woman aged 25 to 39 in good health. The rearrangement links TRBV5-1 to TRBJ2-5; 10 bases are shared with TRBD1. Material for sequencing was blood. CDR3 sequence: CASSLVVTGGMETQYF. CDR3 nucleotides: TGCGCCAGCAGCTTGGTTGTGACAGGGGGCATGGAGACCCAGTACTTC.